The clone carrying this TCR beta chain was recorded many times. Amplification yielded TCR beta CDR3 regions, with RNA transcripts as the source. Carried out on the TCR CDR3, a first-round RT-PCR used the HTBI primer set. Each CDR3 protein gets one entry after TCRdb re-called the multiplex PCR reads with MiXCR. The sample lists roughly 290,000 distinct CDR3 sequences; about a sixth were seen once. The data belong to a study of T cells in Graves' hyperthyroidism and ophthalmopathy. The CDR3 loop spans 15 amino acids. The germline gives CDR1 SEHNR, CDR2 FQNEAQ (reference sequence). The V end was cut by 0 bases, the J end by 2 bases, with 10 bases between.

This clonotype originated in a woman in her fifties or sixties with Graves' ophthalmopathy. The gene calls are TRBV7-9 and TRBJ1-2; D gene uncertain. Sequencing used blood. CDR3 amino acids: CASSLATGPNYGYTF. The CDR3 bases are TGTGCCAGCAGCTTAGCAACCGGCCCAAACTATGGCTACACCTTC.